This TCR beta chain stems from a study of T cells in Graves' hyperthyroidism and ophthalmopathy. Stability of Graves' hyperthyroidism was defined as absent ophthalmopathy progression within 18 months. Not enrolled were patients with uncontrolled infection, other autoimmune disease, pregnancy or lactation. V lost 2 bases and J 7 bases, leaving 21 bases between the germline ends. The CDR3 is made up of 16 amino acids. Germline V gene lookup returns CDR1 SGHRS and CDR2 YFSETQ. The CDR3 regions of TCR beta were amplified from RNA transcripts. HTBI primers were employed in a first-round RT-PCR of the TCR CDR3. TCRdb re-called the multiplex PCR reads through MiXCR, storing one row per CDR3 protein. The data show around 760,000 distinct CDR3 sequences, under 45% seen once. Study findings and constraints: In the analysis, a 13 V-J model separated ophthalmopathy from stable hyperthyroidism.

On this clonotype itself: No antigen is known for it.

The source material was blood. The chain couples TRBV5-1 to TRBJ1-2; possible D gene TRBD1, 5 bases. The TCR comes from a woman in her forties with Graves' hyperthyroidism. CDR3 nucleotide sequence: TGCGCCAGCAGCTTCAATTCCCCAGGGAGTCGGATTGGCTACACCTTC. This translates into CASSFNSPGSRIGYTF. Looking up the rest from reference TRBV5-1 and TRBJ1-2 gives the full variable domain: KAGVTQTPRYLIKTRGQQVTLSCSPISGHRSVSWYQQTPGQGLQFLFEYFSETQRNKGNFPGRFSGRQFSNSRSEMNVSTLELGDSALYLCASSFNSPGSRIGYTFGSGTRLTVV.